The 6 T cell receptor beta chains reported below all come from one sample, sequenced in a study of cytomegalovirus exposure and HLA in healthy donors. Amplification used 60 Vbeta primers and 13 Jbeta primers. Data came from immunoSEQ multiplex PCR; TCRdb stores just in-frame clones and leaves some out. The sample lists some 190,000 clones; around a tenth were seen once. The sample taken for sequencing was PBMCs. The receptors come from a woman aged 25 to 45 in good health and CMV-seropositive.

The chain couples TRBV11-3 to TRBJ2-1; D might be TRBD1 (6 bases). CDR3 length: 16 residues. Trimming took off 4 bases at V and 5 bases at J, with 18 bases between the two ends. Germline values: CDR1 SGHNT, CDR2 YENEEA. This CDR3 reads CASSSGFHRDDNEQFF. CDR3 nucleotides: TGTGCCAGCAGCTCAGGGTTCCACAGGGACGACAATGAGCAGTTCTTC.

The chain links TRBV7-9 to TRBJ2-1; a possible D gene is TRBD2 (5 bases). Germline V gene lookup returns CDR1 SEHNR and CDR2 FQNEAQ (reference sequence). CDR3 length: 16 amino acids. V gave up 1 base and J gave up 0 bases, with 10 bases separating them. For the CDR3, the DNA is TGTGCCAGCAGCTTAGAAGCGGCTAGCTCCTACAATGAGCAGTTCTTC. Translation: CASSLEAASSYNEQFF.

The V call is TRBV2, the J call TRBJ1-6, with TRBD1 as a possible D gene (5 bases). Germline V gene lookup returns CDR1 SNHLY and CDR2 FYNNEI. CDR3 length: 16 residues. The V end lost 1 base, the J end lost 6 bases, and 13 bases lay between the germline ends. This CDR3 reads CASSEGFGQGNSPLHF. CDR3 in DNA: TGTGCCAGCAGTGAAGGCTTCGGTCAGGGTAATTCACCCCTCCACTTT.

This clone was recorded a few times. Written as DNA, the CDR3 is TGTGCCAGCAGTTTTGATAGGCCAAGACGGGGGAATGAGCAGTTCTTC. Translation: CASSFDRPRRGNEQFF. The V call is TRBV27, the J call TRBJ2-1, with D tentatively TRBD2 (6 bases). This CDR3 has 16 amino acids. V was shortened by 3 bases and J by 7 bases, with 19 bases between the two germline ends. Germline lookup yields CDR1 MNHEY and CDR2 SMNVEV (reference sequence).

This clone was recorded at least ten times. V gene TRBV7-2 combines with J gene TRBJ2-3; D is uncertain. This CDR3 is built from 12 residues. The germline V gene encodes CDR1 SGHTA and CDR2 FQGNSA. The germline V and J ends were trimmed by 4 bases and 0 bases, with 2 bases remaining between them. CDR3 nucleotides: TGTGCCAGCAGCTCAAGCACAGATACGCAGTATTTT. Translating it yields CASSSSTDTQYF.

As DNA, the CDR3 is TGTGCCAGCAGCTCCCGACTCTACACAGATACGCAGTATTTT. This translates into CASSSRLYTDTQYF. This chain links TRBV7-2 with TRBJ2-3; no clear D. Trimming removed 4 bases from V and 2 bases from J, with 10 bases in between. The germline V gene has CDR1 SGHTA and CDR2 FQGNSA. The length of the CDR3 is 14 residues.